Presented here are 13 T cell receptor beta chains from one specimen sequenced in a study of T-cell memory formation after mild COVID-19. Each CDR3 protein is one row after TCRdb ran MiXCR on the 5' RACE reads. Of roughly 220,000 distinct CDR3 sequences in the sample, 9.5% are singletons; the top ten hold around 3.3%. Material: PBMCs or a T cell subset sorted from them (not recorded which). The receptors were sampled from a man aged 18-30 years who had mild COVID-19 (a few samples of this study predate the infection). Cell type and time point are not known.

This clonotype has at least ten counts. The V and J genes are TRBV3-1 and TRBJ2-1, with TRBD2 identical over 14 bases. This CDR3 has 18 amino acids. The germline gives CDR1 LGHDT, CDR2 YNNKEL (reference sequence). The ends lost 5 bases at V and 0 bases at J; junction bases unmatched: 6. As DNA, the CDR3 is TGTGCCAGCAGCGGACGGGGACTAGCGGGGGCCTCCTACAATGAGCAGTTCTTC. It yields the protein CASSGRGLAGASYNEQFF.

In this sample, this clonotype turned up many times. The gene calls are TRBV5-1 and TRBJ1-1, with TRBD1 as a possible D gene (5 bases). The CDR3 consists of 14 residues. V lost 0 bases, J lost 1 base, and 7 bases lay in between. Germline V lookup: CDR1 SGHRS, CDR2 YFSETQ. This chain's CDR3 is CASSLAGTNTEAFF. CDR3 coding DNA: TGCGCCAGCAGCTTGGCAGGGACGAACACTGAAGCTTTCTTT.

This clonotype appeared a few times. This chain joins TRBV7-9 and TRBJ1-1; a possible D gene is TRBD1 (5 bases). Between the trimmed V and J ends, which lost 3 bases and 3 bases, there was a span of 11 bases. This CDR3 is built from 14 residues. Germline CDR1 SEHNR, CDR2 FQNEAQ (reference sequence). The CDR3 DNA follows: TGTGCCAGCAGCTTTTATACAGGACACACTGAAGCTTTCTTT. It translates to CASSFYTGHTEAFF.

This clonotype has a handful of counts. V gene TRBV10-3 combines with J gene TRBJ2-1; D remains ambiguous. V was shortened by 0 bases and J by 9 bases, with 12 bases between the two germline ends. CDR1 is ENHRY and CDR2 is SYGVKD in the germline V gene. CDR3 length: 14 amino acids. The CDR3 sequence is CAISESKRGFEQFF. Here the CDR3 DNA reads TGTGCCATCAGTGAGTCGAAGCGTGGCTTTGAGCAGTTCTTC.

The chain carries TRBV20-1 and TRBJ2-4, with 7 bases aligning to TRBD1. J gave up 0 bases and V 5 bases, and 10 bases lay outside the gene matches. CDR1 is DFQATT and CDR2 is SNEGSKA in the germline V gene (reference sequence). This CDR3 has 16 amino acids. The CDR3 bases are TGCAGTGCTCCAAGGGGGCAGGCGTCAGCCAAAAACATTCAGTACTTC. Protein: CSAPRGQASAKNIQYF.

This chain links TRBV11-2 with TRBJ2-2; no reliable D call. The CDR3 contains 15 residues. CDR1 is SGHAT, CDR2 FQNNGV, per germline. Deletions cut 1 base from V and 5 bases from J, with 11 bases between. The CDR3 sequence is CASSLVGPSTGELFF. CDR3 bases: TGTGCCAGCAGCTTAGTTGGCCCTAGTACCGGGGAGCTGTTTTTT.

This clonotype was detected a few times. The CDR3: CASSSIYEQFF. CDR3 DNA: TGTGCCAGCAGTTCCATATATGAGCAGTTCTTC. The chain combines TRBV28 with TRBJ2-1; no firm D call. V shed 4 bases and J shed 8 bases, with 6 bases lying between them. The germline gives CDR1 MDHEN, CDR2 SYDVKM. The length of the CDR3 is 11 residues.

This clonotype was detected only a few times. This rearrangement joins TRBV5-1 to TRBJ1-5; a possible D gene is TRBD1 (5 bases). The CDR3 is made up of 15 amino acids. Germline V gives CDR1 SGHRS, CDR2 YFSETQ. V was trimmed by 4 bases and J by 1 base, leaving 12 bases between them. CDR3 loop: CASSDGGPSNQPQHF. The DNA for the CDR3 is TGCGCCAGCAGCGACGGGGGACCCAGCAATCAGCCCCAGCATTTT. Full variable domain (missing parts from reference TRBV5-1 and TRBJ1-5): KAGVTQTPRYLIKTRGQQVTLSCSPISGHRSVSWYQQTPGQGLQFLFEYFSETQRNKGNFPGRFSGRQFSNSRSEMNVSTLELGDSALYLCASSDGGPSNQPQHFGDGTRLSIL.

This rearrangement joins TRBV5-1 to TRBJ2-3; no firm D call. V shed 4 bases and J shed 4 bases, with 13 bases lying between them. The CDR3 loop spans 14 amino acids. The germline CDR1 and CDR2 sequences are SGHRS and YFSETQ. The CDR3 DNA reads TGCGCCAGCAGCCCACCCCAAACGGCAGATACGCAGTATTTT. Translation gives CASSPPQTADTQYF.

This clonotype was seen more than once but under ten times. The V gene is TRBV7-2, the J gene TRBJ2-7; 9 positions agree with TRBD2. The germline CDR1 and CDR2 sequences are SGHTA and FQGNSA. The CDR3 has 13 residues. J was trimmed by 6 bases and V by 7 bases; bases with no gene match: 7. CDR3 loop: CASKSSGAREQYF. As DNA, the CDR3 is TGTGCCAGCAAATCTAGCGGGGCCCGCGAGCAGTACTTC.

This clonotype has more than one count but fewer than ten. V usage is TRBV12-3 or TRBV12-4 and J usage is TRBJ2-7; 7 bases are shared with TRBD2. The CDR3 is 16 amino acids. V shed 6 bases and J 3 bases; nucleotides not matched to a gene: 14. The CDR3 region is CASSHKGSSGNYEQYF. CDR3 in DNA: TGTGCCAGCAGCCATAAAGGGTCTAGCGGTAACTACGAGCAGTACTTC.

The genes are TRBV5-1 and TRBJ2-7; the match to TRBD1 covers 9 bases. The junction had 11 bases not matched to a gene; V was cut back by 4 bases and J by 6 bases. The CDR3 loop spans 15 amino acids. In germline, CDR1 is SGHRS, CDR2 YFSETQ. CDR3 DNA sequence: TGCGCCAGCAGCCGTTCCGGGACAGGGTCTGTCGAGCAGTACTTC. Protein product: CASSRSGTGSVEQYF. The whole variable domain, remainder taken from reference TRBV5-1 and TRBJ2-7, is KAGVTQTPRYLIKTRGQQVTLSCSPISGHRSVSWYQQTPGQGLQFLFEYFSETQRNKGNFPGRFSGRQFSNSRSEMNVSTLELGDSALYLCASSRSGTGSVEQYFGPGTRLTVT.

The chain joins TRBV5-5 to TRBJ2-6, with D perhaps matching TRBD1 (6 bases). Trimming removed 5 bases from V and 0 bases from J, with 15 bases in between. In germline, CDR1 is SGHKS, CDR2 YYEKEE (reference sequence). CDR3 length equals 17 residues. The CDR3, as DNA: TGTGCCAGCAGGTCCGGGACACGGAACTCTGGGGCCAACGTCCTGACTTTC. Its protein is CASRSGTRNSGANVLTF. Full variable domain (missing parts from reference TRBV5-5 and TRBJ2-6): DAGVTQSPTHLIKTRGQQVTLRCSPISGHKSVSWYQQVLGQGPQFIFQYYEKEERGRGNFPDRFSARQFPNYSSELNVNALLLGDSALYLCASRSGTRNSGANVLTFGAGSRLTVL.